What follows are 26 T cell receptor beta chains derived from one specimen sequenced in a study of CD8+ T cells in alopecia areata. Extraction of RNA preceded its reverse transcription into cDNA, which served as the sequencing template. The data were produced by immunoSEQ multiplex PCR, yet TCRdb's version contains in-frame clones alone and is incomplete. The sample has approximately 300,000 clones, none seen only once. Separation of pooled cutaneous lymph node cells was by sorting with CD4, CD8alpha, NKG2D, NKG2ACE and other markers. Material: CD4+ T cells sorted from a lymph node. The receptors shown here come from a C3H/HeJ mouse with alopecia areata. The mouse line has the MHC haplotype H2-k.

A note on this clone: The gene symbols are mouse symbols. The sequenced fragment ends 4 residues before the CDR3 boundary, so the rest is inferred from the germline J gene. Other DNA sequences of this sample code for an identical CDR3. V gene TRBV1 combines with J gene TRBJ2-5; TRBD1 matches 8 bases. Germline loops: CDR1 NSQYPW, CDR2 LRSPGD (reference sequence). The CDR3 covers 15 residues. The part of the CDR3 DNA that was read is TGCACCTGCAGTGCAGATCTGCAGGGGGCTGAC. It yields the protein CTCSADLQGAD. The entire CDR3 is CTCSADLQGADTQYF.

This clone was detected a few times. The genes are named according to mouse. The sequence runs out 3 residues before the end of the CDR3; the remainder is reconstructed from the germline J gene. The chain employs TRBV13-1 and TRBJ1-6; 7 positions match TRBD1. TRBJ1-6 is sorted into the ORF group, with uncertain function. The CDR3 length is 14 residues. The trim removed 3 bases at V and 6 bases at J, leaving 3 bases unmatched. CDR1 is NSHNY, CDR2 SYGAGN, per germline. The CDR3 spells CASSARGINSPLYF. CDR3 DNA (partial): TGTGCCAGCAGTGCCAGGGGGATTAATTCGCCC.

Comment on this clone: Any gene name here is a mouse gene name. This sample also contains other DNA sequences that code for the same CDR3. The CDR3 DNA, read in part, is TGTGCCAGCAGTATAGCTGGGGTTGCAGAA. Amino acids: CASSIAGVAE. The complete CDR3 protein is CASSIAGVAETLYF. The chain is built from TRBV19 and TRBJ2-3; D perhaps matches TRBD2 (6 bases). The read ends 4 residues shy of where the CDR3 ends; the end is completed using the germline J gene. This CDR3 spans 14 amino acids. Deletions cut 0 bases from V and 2 bases from J, with 7 bases between. Germline lookup yields CDR1 FNHDT and CDR2 SITEND (reference sequence).

This clone was observed a few times. A much larger clone is a single base away; this may be a read error. Each gene name is a mouse one. The CDR3 goes on 4 residues after the read ends, and that part is filled in from the germline J gene. This specimen includes other DNA sequences encoding the same CDR3. The chain links TRBV19 to TRBJ2-3; 12 nucleotides align to TRBD1. Germline values: CDR1 FNHDT, CDR2 SITEND (reference sequence). The V and J ends lost 4 bases and 0 bases, in that order; junction bases with no gene match: 0. The CDR3 runs 15 residues. CDR3: CASSGTGGSAETLYF. The part of the CDR3 DNA that was read is TGTGCCAGCAGTGGGACAGGGGGCAGTGCAGAA.

Points on this clone: Genes here carry mouse names. The CDR3 spells CASSAGNAEQFF. CDR3 DNA, as far as it was read: TGTGCCAGCAGTGCAGGGAATGCT. The J gene is TRBJ2-1, the V gene TRBV14; possibly TRBD1 for D (5 bases). The sequenced fragment ends 4 residues before the CDR3 boundary, so the rest is inferred from the germline J gene. CDR3 length: 12 residues. The V and J ends lost 4 bases and 5 bases respectively, with 7 bases between them. Germline V gene data show CDR1 as SGHDT and CDR2 as FRDEAV.

This clone was seen more than once but under ten times. Each gene name is a mouse one. With the read ending 4 residues before the CDR3 end, the germline J gene is used to fill in that end. The chain carries TRBV5 and TRBJ2-3; D perhaps matches TRBD1 (6 bases). The CDR3 spans 14 residues. In germline, CDR1 is LGHNA, CDR2 YNLKQL (reference sequence). Partial CDR3 DNA: TGTGCCAGCAGCCAAGAACCGGGACAAGAA. It codes for CASSQEPGQE. The full CDR3 is CASSQEPGQETLYF.

Regarding this clone: Gene names and germline refer to mouse. The sequence runs out 4 residues before the end of the CDR3; the remainder is reconstructed from the germline J gene. The chain has TRBV5 and TRBJ2-5; no clear D. CDR3 length: 14 amino acids. Trimming took 1 base from V and 3 from J, leaving 8 bases between them. Germline V CDR1 and CDR2: LGHNA, YNLKQL (reference sequence). The CDR3 reads CASSQGSAQDTQYF. The DNA read from the CDR3 is TGTGCCAGCAGCCAAGGGTCAGCACAAGAC.

In its sample, this clone was seen a few times. The gene names here belong to mouse. The read terminates 4 residues ahead of where the CDR3 ends, so the germline J gene completes it. V gene TRBV13-1 combines with J gene TRBJ2-5, with 9 nucleotides matching TRBD2. The CDR3 runs to 16 residues. J gave up 1 base and V 5 bases, and 8 bases lay outside the gene matches. Germline V CDR1 and CDR2: NSHNY, SYGAGN. The CDR3 here is CASRRGLGTYQDTQYF. The DNA read from the CDR3 is TGTGCCAGCAGAAGAGGACTGGGGACCTACCAAGAC.

In its sample, this clone was seen a few times. Each gene name is a mouse one. The read falls 4 residues short of the CDR3 end, and the missing part is taken from the germline J gene. The chain employs TRBV5 and TRBJ2-1; the match to TRBD2 covers 10 bases. V was clipped by 4 bases and J by 4 bases; unmatched bases: 4. This CDR3 region has 15 residues. Germline-derived CDR1 and CDR2 are LGHNA and YNLKQL (reference sequence). CDR3 amino acids: CASSPDWGEYAEQFF. CDR3 DNA (partial): TGTGCCAGCAGCCCCGACTGGGGGGAGTATGCT.

This clone was observed a handful of times. The gene names given are mouse names. The CDR3 end lies 4 residues beyond the end of the read and is filled in from the germline J gene. This chain links TRBV17 with TRBJ2-7; D may be TRBD2 (5 bases). CDR1 and CDR2 from the germline V gene are MNHDT and YYDKIL. The CDR3 spans 15 residues. The CDR3 bases that were read are TGTGCTAGCAGAGAACGTGGGGAAGGAGGATAT. Residues: CASRERGEGGY. In full, the CDR3 reads CASRERGEGGYEQYF. The whole variable domain, remainder taken from reference TRBV17 and TRBJ2-7, is DTTVKQNPRYKLARVGKPVNLICSQTMNHDTMYWYQKKPNQAPKLLLFYYDKILNREADTFEKFQSSRPNNSFCSLYIGSAGLEYSAMYLCASRERGEGGYEQYFGPGTRLTVL.

Turning to this clone: Any gene name here is a mouse gene name. The sequenced CDR3 bases are TGTGCCAGCAGCCGGGGGGGCGCGGAC. Its translation: CASSRGGAD. The complete CDR3 protein is CASSRGGADTQYF. V gene TRBV4 combines with J gene TRBJ2-5; 8 bases map to TRBD2. The read ends 4 residues shy of where the CDR3 ends; the end is completed using the germline J gene. Germline CDR1 LGHDT, CDR2 YNNKQL (reference sequence). The CDR3 runs 13 residues.

There are many counts of this clone. Mouse germline and gene names are used. The CDR3 end falls 4 residues outside the read, so it is completed with the germline J gene. Other DNA sequences from this sample encode an identical CDR3 as well. This chain joins TRBV5 and TRBJ2-7; 12 bases align to TRBD2. This CDR3 spans 14 amino acids. The germline gives CDR1 LGHNA, CDR2 YNLKQL (reference sequence). The part of the CDR3 DNA that was read is TGTGCCAGCAGCCAAGGGACTGGGGGGGAT. Protein: CASSQGTGGD. The full CDR3 protein is CASSQGTGGDEQYF.

Worth noting for this clone: The germline and genes are mouse ones. The read falls 4 residues short of the CDR3 end, and the missing part is taken from the germline J gene. V gene TRBV13-1 combines with J gene TRBJ1-2, with 12 positions matching TRBD1. J gave up 4 bases and V 2 bases, and 6 bases lay outside the gene matches. There are 16 residues in the CDR3. CDR1 NSHNY and CDR2 SYGAGN come from the germline V gene. The CDR3: CASSEGTGGASSDYTF. The covered CDR3 bases are TGTGCCAGCAGTGAAGGGACAGGGGGCGCGAGCTCC.

Details on this clone: Gene names and germline match the mouse. Read coverage stops 4 residues before the CDR3 terminus; the germline J gene supplies the remainder. The chain carries TRBV13-3 and TRBJ1-2, with TRBD1 matching over 8 bases. Germline CDR1 reads NNHDY; CDR2 reads SYVADS. V shed 2 bases, J shed 3 bases, and the junction held 6 bases outside the gene matches. The CDR3 extends over 15 amino acids. The part of the CDR3 DNA that was read is TGTGCCAGCAGTGAAGAGGGACAGGCGGACTCC. It codes for CASSEEGQADS. The CDR3 in full is CASSEEGQADSDYTF.

The table lists this clone with many counts. Gene labels here are mouse ones. Partial CDR3 DNA: TGTGCTAGCAGTTGGGACACAGCAAACACA. Amino acids: CASSWDTANT. The whole CDR3 sequence reads CASSWDTANTEVFF. The genes are TRBV17 and TRBJ1-1; TRBD1 is a possible D gene (6 bases). The CDR3 is cut off 4 residues early in the read; its end comes from the germline J gene. Trimming took off 5 bases at V and 0 bases at J, with 10 bases between the two ends. Germline values: CDR1 MNHDT, CDR2 YYDKIL. The CDR3 is made up of 14 amino acids.

This clone was recorded at least ten times. Gene names refer to mouse genes. The CDR3 region is CASSVGTANSDYTF. CDR3 DNA (partial): TGTGCAAGCAGCGTCGGGACAGCAAACTCC. V gene TRBV16 combines with J gene TRBJ1-2, with 7 nucleotides matching TRBD1. Coverage ceases 4 residues before the CDR3 finishes, and the germline J gene fills in the end. The V gene end was trimmed by 5 bases and the J gene end by 0 bases; junction bases not matched to a gene: 3. The CDR3 runs to 14 residues. Per germline, CDR1 SGHSA and CDR2 FRNQAP.

This clone was counted only a few times. Gene names and germline match the mouse. CDR3 bases read: TGTGCCTGGGGACAGGATCGGCAAGAC. Protein: CAWGQDRQD. From start to end, the CDR3 is CAWGQDRQDTQYF. The genes are TRBV31 and TRBJ2-5; 7 bases match TRBD1. The read ends 4 residues early relative to the CDR3; the germline J gene fills the gap. This CDR3 contains 13 residues. V lost 5 bases to trimming and J lost 3 bases; unmatched junction nucleotides: 5. CDR1 GKSSPN and CDR2 SITVG come from the germline V gene.

This clone was counted a few times. Gene names refer to mouse genes. The read gets to within 3 residues of the CDR3 end, and the germline J gene fills in the rest. The chain combines TRBV1 with TRBJ1-6, with 11 positions matching TRBD1. TRBJ1-6 is an ORF; its function is uncertain. CDR1 NSQYPW and CDR2 LRSPGD come from the germline V gene (reference sequence). The V and J ends lost 1 base and 10 bases, in that order; junction bases with no gene match: 3. The CDR3 covers 15 residues. The CDR3 region is CTCSAVGQGASPLYF. CDR3 DNA, as far as it was read: TGCACCTGCAGTGCAGTTGGACAGGGGGCGTCGCCC.

Notes on this clone: Genes here carry mouse names. The read stops 4 residues short of the end of the CDR3; the missing end is completed from the germline J gene. The sample holds other DNA sequences that translate to the same CDR3. This chain links TRBV13-1 with TRBJ2-5; 10 nucleotides agree with TRBD2. Germline CDR1 is NSHNY and CDR2 is SYGAGN. V lost 0 bases and J lost 3; bases outside the gene matches: 4. The CDR3 has 16 amino acids. CDR3 loop: CASSDAGGAGQDTQYF. The covered CDR3 bases are TGTGCCAGCAGTGATGCTGGGGGGGCGGGGCAAGAC.

Note on this clone: Each gene name is a mouse one. The read halts 4 residues ahead of the CDR3 end, with the missing end drawn from the germline J gene. The rearrangement joins TRBV5 to TRBJ2-5; 10 bases line up with TRBD1. Germline CDR1 and CDR2: LGHNA and YNLKQL (reference sequence). The CDR3 extends over 15 amino acids. CDR3 residues: CASSPRGTGADTQYF. Incomplete CDR3 DNA: TGTGCCAGCAGCCCTCGGGGGACAGGGGCGGAC.

As concerns this clone: Gene names refer to mouse genes. Sequencing ends 4 residues short of the CDR3 end; the germline J gene provides the rest. The rearrangement uses TRBV31 and TRBJ2-7; 8 bases agree with TRBD2. CDR1 GKSSPN and CDR2 SITVG come from the germline V gene. The CDR3 runs 13 residues. The CDR3 loop reads CAWSSTGAYEQYF. Incomplete CDR3 DNA: TGTGCCTGGAGTTCGACTGGGGCGTAT.

This clone was recorded a few times. The gene names here belong to mouse. The read halts 4 residues ahead of the CDR3 end, with the missing end drawn from the germline J gene. The rearrangement uses TRBV1 and TRBJ2-1, with TRBD2 as a possible D gene (7 bases). Per germline, CDR1 NSQYPW and CDR2 LRSPGD (reference sequence). This CDR3 region has 14 residues. The CDR3 is CTCSAGAGGAEQFF. Partial CDR3 DNA: TGCACCTGCAGTGCAGGGGCTGGGGGCGCT.

As concerns this clone: Mouse names are used for the genes. Sequencing ends 4 residues short of the CDR3 end; the germline J gene provides the rest. V and J are TRBV13-3 and TRBJ1-2; maybe TRBD1 (6 bases). Germline-derived CDR1 and CDR2 are NNHDY and SYVADS. Deletions cut 1 base from V and 4 bases from J, with 11 bases between. This CDR3 is built from 14 residues. This CDR3 is CASSDNREGSDYTF. The sequenced CDR3 bases are TGTGCCAGCAGTGATAACAGGGAGGGCTCC.

Only a few counts were recorded for this clone. Here the gene names and germline are mouse. With the read ending 4 residues before the CDR3 end, the germline J gene is used to fill in that end. The V call is TRBV5, the J call TRBJ2-1; 10 bases are a match to TRBD2. Looked up from germline, CDR1 is LGHNA and CDR2 is YNLKQL (reference sequence). This CDR3 has 16 residues. The sequenced part of the CDR3 DNA is TGTGCCAGCAGCCAAGAGTCTGGGGGGGCTTTGGCT. This codes for CASSQESGGALA. The whole CDR3 sequence is CASSQESGGALAEQFF.

For this clone: Germline and genes: mouse. The CDR3 reads CASSTGGASYEQYF. Partial CDR3 DNA: TGTGCCAGCAGTACAGGGGGCGCCTCCTAT. The chain is built from TRBV13-1 and TRBJ2-7, with 9 bases identical to TRBD1. Sequencing ends 4 residues short of the CDR3 end; the germline J gene provides the rest. Germline V CDR1 and CDR2: NSHNY, SYGAGN. V trimming: 4 bases; J trimming: 0 bases; junction bases outside the gene matches: 2. The CDR3 length is 14 residues.

This clone was seen only a few times. Mouse gene names and germline throughout. Sequencing ends 4 residues short of the CDR3 end; the germline J gene provides the rest. Other nucleotide sequences from this sample produce the same CDR3. This chain links TRBV1 with TRBJ2-2, with D possibly TRBD1 on 5 matching bases. Germline CDR1 is NSQYPW and CDR2 is LRSPGD (reference sequence). The CDR3 contains 14 residues. Trimming cost V 3 bases and J 1 base, with 6 bases left between them. Incomplete CDR3 DNA: TGCACCTGCAGTGCGAGGGGAAACACCGGG. As protein: CTCSARGNTG. The full CDR3 is CTCSARGNTGQLYF.